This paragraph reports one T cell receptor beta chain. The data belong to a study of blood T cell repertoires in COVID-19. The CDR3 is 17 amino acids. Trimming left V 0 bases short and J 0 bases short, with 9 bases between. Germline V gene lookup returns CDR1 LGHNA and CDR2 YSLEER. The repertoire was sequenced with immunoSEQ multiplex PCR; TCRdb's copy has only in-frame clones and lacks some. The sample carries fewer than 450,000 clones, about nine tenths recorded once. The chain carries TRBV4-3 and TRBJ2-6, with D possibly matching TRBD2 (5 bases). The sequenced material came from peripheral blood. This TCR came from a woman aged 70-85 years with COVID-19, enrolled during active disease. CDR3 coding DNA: TGCGCCAGCAGCCAAGAATCGGGGAGCTCTGGGGCCAACGTCCTGACTTTC. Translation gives CASSQESGSSGANVLTF.